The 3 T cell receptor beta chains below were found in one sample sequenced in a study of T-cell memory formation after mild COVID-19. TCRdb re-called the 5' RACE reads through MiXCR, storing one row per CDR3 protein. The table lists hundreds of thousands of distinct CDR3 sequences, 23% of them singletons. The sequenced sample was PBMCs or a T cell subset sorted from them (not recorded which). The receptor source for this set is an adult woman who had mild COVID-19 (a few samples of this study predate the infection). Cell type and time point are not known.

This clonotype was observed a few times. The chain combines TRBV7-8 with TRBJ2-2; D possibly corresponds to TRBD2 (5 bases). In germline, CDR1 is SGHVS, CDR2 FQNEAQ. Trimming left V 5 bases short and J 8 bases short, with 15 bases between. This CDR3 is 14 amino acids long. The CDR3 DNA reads TGTGCCAGCAGCGTACCCGAGGGTGGGGGGGAGCTGTTTTTT. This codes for CASSVPEGGGELFF. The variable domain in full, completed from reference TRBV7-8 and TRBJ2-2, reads GAGVSQSPRYKVAKRGQDVALRCDPISGHVSLFWYQQALGQGPEFLTYFQNEAQLDKSGLPSDRFFAERPEGSVSTLKIQRTQQEDSAVYLCASSVPEGGGELFFGEGSRLTVL.

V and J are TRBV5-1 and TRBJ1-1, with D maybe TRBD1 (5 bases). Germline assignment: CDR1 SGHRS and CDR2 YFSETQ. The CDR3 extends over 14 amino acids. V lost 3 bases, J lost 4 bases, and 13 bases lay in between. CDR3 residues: CASSWAGSGTEAFF. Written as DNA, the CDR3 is TGCGCCAGCAGCTGGGCAGGGTCGGGCACTGAAGCTTTCTTT.

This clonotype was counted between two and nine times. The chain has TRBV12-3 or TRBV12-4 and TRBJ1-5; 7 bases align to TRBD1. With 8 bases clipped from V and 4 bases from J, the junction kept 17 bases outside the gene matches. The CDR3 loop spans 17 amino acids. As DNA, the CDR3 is TGTGCCAGCCAGACATCGACTAGGGACAGACCGAATCAGCCCCAGCATTTT. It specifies CASQTSTRDRPNQPQHF.